Presented here are 3 T cell receptor beta chains from one specimen sequenced in a study of beta chain features in type 1 diabetes. Reverse transcription of all isolated RNA meant that expressed TCRB transcripts were sequenced. Sequencing used immunoSEQ multiplex PCR; TCRdb keeps in-frame clones, though not all of them. This sample has 680,000 or so clones, with around 15% found just once. Study-wide points: Within each of all four CD4+ subsets, Type 1 diabetes patients had TCRB CDR3s that were moderately but significantly shorter.

These receptors have no known antigen. Sequencing was carried out using naive CD4+ T cells from blood. Source of these receptors: a young man with type 1 diabetes.

CDR3 nucleotide sequence: TGTGCCTGGAGTGATTACACGGCATCCTACGAGCAGTACTTC. Translation gives CAWSDYTASYEQYF. The chain employs TRBV30 and TRBJ2-7; no definite D call. The CDR3 has 14 amino acids. Germline values: CDR1 GTSNPN, CDR2 SVGIG (reference sequence). The V and J ends lost 1 base and 1 base respectively, with 11 bases between them.

This chain joins TRBV5-4 and TRBJ1-1; TRBD1 aligns across 11 bases. CDR1 SGHNT and CDR2 YYREEE come from the germline V gene (reference sequence). This CDR3 is built from 15 residues. V gave up 4 bases and J gave up 5 bases; unmatched junction bases: 7. In DNA, the CDR3 is TGTGCCAGCAGCCTGGACAGGGGGCTAGGGACTGAAGCTTTCTTT. Its protein is CASSLDRGLGTEAFF.

V is TRBV30 and J is TRBJ2-7; possibly TRBD2 for D (5 bases). The CDR3 sequence is 14 residues long. Trimming cost V 6 bases and J 0 bases, with 15 bases left between them. Germline V gene data show CDR1 as GTSNPN and CDR2 as SVGIG (reference sequence). DNA of the CDR3: TGTGCCTGCCCCTTAGCTGGGAGCTCCTACGAGCAGTACTTC. It specifies CACPLAGSSYEQYF.